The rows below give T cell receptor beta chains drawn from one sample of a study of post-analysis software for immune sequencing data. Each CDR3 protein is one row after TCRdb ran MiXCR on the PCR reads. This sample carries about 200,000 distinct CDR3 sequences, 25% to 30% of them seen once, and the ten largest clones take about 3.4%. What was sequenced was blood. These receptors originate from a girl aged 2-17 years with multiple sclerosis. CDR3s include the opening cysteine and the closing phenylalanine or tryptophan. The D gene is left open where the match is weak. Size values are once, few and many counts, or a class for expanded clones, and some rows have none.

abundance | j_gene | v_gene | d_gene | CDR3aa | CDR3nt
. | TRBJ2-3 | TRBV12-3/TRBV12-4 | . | CASSLGGMSTDAQYF | TGTGCCAGCAGTTTAGGAGGGATGAGCACAGATGCGCAGTATTTT
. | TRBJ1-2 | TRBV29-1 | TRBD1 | CSVVTGDYGYTF | TGCAGCGTTGTCACAGGGGACTATGGCTACACCTTC
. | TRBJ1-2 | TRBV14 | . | CASSPGGKVSYGYTF | TGTGCCAGCAGCCCAGGAGGGAAGGTTTCCTATGGCTACACCTTC
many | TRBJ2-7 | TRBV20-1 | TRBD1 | CSAPRGTGVSYEQYF | TGCAGTGCTCCCCGAGGGACAGGGGTGTCCTACGAGCAGTACTTC
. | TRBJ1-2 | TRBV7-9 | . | CASSLVNTDYGYTF | TGTGCCAGCAGCTTAGTCAATACAGACTATGGCTACACCTTC
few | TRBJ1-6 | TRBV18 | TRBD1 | CASSPDGQGNSPLHF | TGTGCCAGCTCACCAGACGGACAGGGGAATTCACCCCTCCACTTT
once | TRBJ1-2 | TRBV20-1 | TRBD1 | CSATQGAGSYGYSF | TGCAGTGCTACCCAGGGGGCAGGGAGTTATGGCTACTCCTTC
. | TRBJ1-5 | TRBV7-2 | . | CASSSTGNSNQPQHF | TGTGCCAGCAGCTCAACCGGGAATAGCAATCAGCCCCAGCATTTT
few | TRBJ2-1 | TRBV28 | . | CAGRPFGGVSAYNEQFF | TGTGCCGGCAGGCCCTTCGGGGGAGTAAGCGCCTACAATGAGCAGTTCTTC
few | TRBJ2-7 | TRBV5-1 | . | CASSLRGLGPYEQYF | TGCGCCAGCAGCCTCCGGGGATTGGGGCCCTACGAGCAGTACTTC
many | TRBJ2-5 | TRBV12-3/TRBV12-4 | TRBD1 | CASSLRTGEETQYF | TGTGCCAGCAGTTTACGGACAGGAGAGGAGACCCAGTACTTC
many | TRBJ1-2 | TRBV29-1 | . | CSAWRGSGYGYTF | TGCAGCGCGTGGCGGGGTTCTGGATACGGCTACACCTTC
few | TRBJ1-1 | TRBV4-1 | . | CASSQGGTLNTEAFF | TGCGCCAGCAGCCAAGGAGGGACTTTGAACACTGAAGCTTTCTTT
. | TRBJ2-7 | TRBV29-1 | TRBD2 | CSVRREAYEQYF | TGCAGCGTTAGGCGGGAGGCCTACGAGCAGTACTTC
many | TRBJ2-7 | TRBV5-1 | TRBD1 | CASSPVTGNYEQYF | TGCGCCAGCAGCCCAGTGACAGGGAACTACGAGCAGTACTTC
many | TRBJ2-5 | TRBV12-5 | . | CASAPGGGGETQYF | TGTGCTAGTGCCCCTGGAGGGGGTGGAGAGACCCAGTACTTC
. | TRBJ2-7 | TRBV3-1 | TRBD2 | CASSHKNRGEYNEQYF | TGTGCCAGCAGCCACAAAAACCGGGGGGAATACAATGAGCAGTACTTC
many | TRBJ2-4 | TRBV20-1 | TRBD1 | CSAGDRGNIQYF | TGCAGTGCCGGGGACAGGGGAAACATTCAGTACTTC
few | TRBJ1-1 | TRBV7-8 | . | CASSLGFSGTEAFF | TGTGCCAGCAGCTTAGGGTTTTCGGGCACTGAAGCTTTCTTT
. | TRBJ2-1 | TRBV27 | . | CASSSSRRWRKGSYNEQFF | TGTGCCAGCAGTTCGTCCCGGAGGTGGAGGAAGGGCTCCTACAATGAGCAGTTCTTC
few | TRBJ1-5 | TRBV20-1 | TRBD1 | CSALRGPSNQPQHF | TGCAGTGCCCTCAGGGGGCCCAGCAATCAGCCCCAGCATTTT
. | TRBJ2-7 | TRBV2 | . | CASSLGGTFSYEQYF | TGTGCCAGCAGCCTTGGGGGGACTTTCTCCTACGAGCAGTACTTC
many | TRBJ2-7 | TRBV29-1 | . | CSVEQGSYEQYF | TGCAGCGTTGAACAGGGCTCCTACGAGCAGTACTTC
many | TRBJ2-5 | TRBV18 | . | CASSPLQGGETQYF | TGTGCCAGCTCACCACTGCAGGGAGGAGAGACCCAGTACTTC
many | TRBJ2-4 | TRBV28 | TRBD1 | CASRITGGAAKNIQYF | TGTGCCAGCAGAATAACAGGGGGCGCAGCCAAAAACATTCAGTACTTC
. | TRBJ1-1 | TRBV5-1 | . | CASSSRGLREGNTEAFF | TGCGCCAGCAGCTCACGGGGGTTACGGGAGGGGAACACTGAAGCTTTCTTT
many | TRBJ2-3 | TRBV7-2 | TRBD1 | CASSLSGTGAGDTQYF | TGTGCCAGCAGCTTATCCGGGACAGGGGCAGGGGATACGCAGTATTTT
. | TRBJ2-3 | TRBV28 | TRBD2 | CASSLYPQDDSAGGSADTQYF | TGTGCCAGCAGTTTATACCCCCAGGATGATTCGGCTGGCGGGAGTGCAGATACGCAGTATTTT
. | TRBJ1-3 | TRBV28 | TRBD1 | CASKMAGGTGNTIYF | TGTGCCAGCAAAATGGCAGGGGGAACTGGAAACACCATATATTTT
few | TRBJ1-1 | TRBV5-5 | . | CASSLGSKMNTEAFF | TGTGCCAGCAGCTTGGGTTCGAAAATGAACACTGAAGCTTTCTTT
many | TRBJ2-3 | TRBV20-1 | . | CSASPTHPADTQYF | TGCAGTGCTTCCCCAACTCATCCCGCAGATACGCAGTATTTT
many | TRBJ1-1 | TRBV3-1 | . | CASSQSPGNTEAFF | TGTGCCAGCAGCCAGAGTCCGGGAAACACTGAAGCTTTCTTT
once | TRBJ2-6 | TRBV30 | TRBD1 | CAWSSGGSGANVLTF | TGTGCCTGGAGTTCAGGGGGCTCTGGGGCCAACGTCCTGACTTTC